The 25 T cell receptor beta chains presented below share a single source sample, sequenced in a study of shared clonotypes between healthy human individuals. The assay was immunoSEQ multiplex PCR, and TCRdb's table has in-frame clones only and misses some. The data contain roughly 2 million clones, about 94% of them singletons. The specimen sequenced was naive CD4+ T cells sorted from blood. Described subset: CD45RA+ positively selected. The source is a man aged 18 to 35 in good health.

V is TRBV7-2 and J is TRBJ2-7; 9 nucleotides line up with TRBD1. The CDR3 covers 20 residues. Looked up from germline, CDR1 is SGHTA and CDR2 is FQGNSA. The V segment lost 0 bases and the J segment 0 bases; nucleotides outside the gene matches: 15. CDR3 amino acids: CASSLASPLRTGQGSYEQYF. Here the CDR3 DNA reads TGTGCCAGCAGCTTAGCTTCCCCCCTACGTACGGGACAGGGCTCCTACGAGCAGTACTTC.

The chain employs TRBV2 and TRBJ2-5, with 9 bases aligning to TRBD2. Germline CDR1 SNHLY, CDR2 FYNNEI. The CDR3 loop spans 17 amino acids. V trimming: 7 bases; J trimming: 2 bases; junction bases outside the gene matches: 14. The CDR3 coding sequence is TGTGCCAGCAAAAAGGCGGGGCTAGCGGGGCCACAAGAGACCCAGTACTTC. Translated, it gives CASKKAGLAGPQETQYF.

The chain has TRBV10-2 and TRBJ2-6; unclear D gene. Germline V CDR1 and CDR2: WSHSY, SAAADI. Trimming cost V 3 bases and J 0 bases, with 6 bases left between them. The CDR3 totals 15 residues. The CDR3, as DNA: TGCGCCAGCAGTGATGTCTTCTCTGGGGCCAACGTCCTGACTTTC. Translating it yields CASSDVFSGANVLTF.

In regard to this clone: The same CDR3 can be traced to other DNA sequences in this sample. The CDR3 reads CASSLDRDRGYTF. CDR3 bases: TGTGCCAGCAGCTTAGACAGGGATCGTGGCTACACCTTC. The chain links TRBV5-4 to TRBJ1-2; 7 bases agree with TRBD1. There are 13 residues in the CDR3. Germline values: CDR1 SGHNT, CDR2 YYREEE (reference sequence). With 2 bases clipped from V and 7 bases from J, the junction kept 5 bases outside the gene matches.

This rearrangement joins TRBV7-2 to TRBJ2-2, with TRBD1 identical over 8 bases. The CDR3 contains 16 residues. The V segment lost 1 base and the J segment 0 bases; nucleotides outside the gene matches: 1. The germline V gene has CDR1 SGHTA and CDR2 FQGNSA. The CDR3 here is CASSLGTGTNTGELFF. The CDR3 DNA reads TGTGCCAGCAGCTTAGGGACAGGGACGAACACCGGGGAGCTGTTTTTT.

This sequence joins TRBV6-1 and TRBJ2-2; D tentatively fits TRBD1 or TRBD2 (5 bases each). Trimming left V 5 bases short and J 6 bases short, with 13 bases between. Germline CDR1 MNHNS, CDR2 SASEGT. This CDR3 region has 14 residues. The CDR3 sequence: CASSRGRVAGELFF. In DNA form, the CDR3 reads TGTGCCAGCAGTAGGGGACGGGTCGCCGGGGAGCTGTTTTTT.

The V gene is TRBV7-2, the J gene TRBJ2-7; D gene ambiguous. CDR3 length equals 15 residues. V lost 1 base to trimming and J lost 2 bases, with 12 bases between them. Germline V gene data show CDR1 as SGHTA and CDR2 as FQGNSA. The DNA of the CDR3 is TGTGCCAGCAGCTTAGTAGCCACCTCCCCCTACGAGCAGTACTTC. It codes for CASSLVATSPYEQYF.

The chain is built from TRBV5-8 and TRBJ1-5; 9 bases agree with TRBD1. Germline V gene sequence: CDR1 SGHTS, CDR2 YDEGEE. V gave up 4 bases and J gave up 6 bases; unmatched junction bases: 11. CDR3 size: 16 residues. Here the CDR3 reads CASSRLTGGNGQPQHF. DNA for the CDR3: TGTGCCAGCAGCCGGCTAACAGGGGGCAACGGTCAGCCCCAGCATTTT.

This clone was detected only once. This rearrangement joins TRBV11-3 to TRBJ2-1; 10 bases are a match to TRBD2. The V segment lost 3 bases and the J segment 0 bases; nucleotides outside the gene matches: 11. This CDR3 contains 19 residues. CDR1 is SGHNT, CDR2 YENEEA, per germline. CDR3 loop: CASSLGIPLAGDSYNEQFF. Here the CDR3 DNA reads TGTGCCAGCAGCTTGGGGATACCTCTAGCGGGAGACTCCTACAATGAGCAGTTCTTC. The full variable domain, in which reference TRBV11-3 and TRBJ2-1 provide the parts outside the CDR3, is EAGVVQSPRYKIIEKKQPVAFWCNPISGHNTLYWYLQNLGQGPELLIRYENEEAVDDSQLPKDRFSAERLKGVDSTLKIQPAELGDSAVYLCASSLGIPLAGDSYNEQFFGPGTRLTVL.

V and J are TRBV30 and TRBJ2-7; tentatively, D is TRBD2 (6 bases). Germline V CDR1 and CDR2: GTSNPN, SVGIG (reference sequence). The CDR3 contains 11 residues. V was trimmed by 7 bases and J by 6 bases, leaving 13 bases between them. The DNA of the CDR3 is TGTGCCTATGCGGGAAACCTCGAGCAGTACTTC. It is translated as CAYAGNLEQYF.

The chain uses TRBV7-9 and TRBJ1-4, with a possible D match to TRBD1 (5 bases). This CDR3 is 15 amino acids long. The germline gives CDR1 SEHNR, CDR2 FQNEAQ (reference sequence). V lost 2 bases and J lost 5, with 12 bases in between. The DNA for the CDR3 is TGTGCCAGCAGCTTACAGGGTGGAGAGAATGAAAAACTGTTTTTT. It specifies CASSLQGGENEKLFF. The variable domain in full, with the rest retrieved from reference TRBV7-9 and TRBJ1-4, is DTGVSQNPRHKITKRGQNVTFRCDPISEHNRLYWYRQTLGQGPEFLTYFQNEAQLEKSRLLSDRFSAERPKGSFSTLEIQRTEQGDSAMYLCASSLQGGENEKLFFGSGTQLSVL.

J is TRBJ1-2 and V is TRBV27; 9 bases are shared with TRBD1. Germline V gene sequence: CDR1 MNHEY, CDR2 SMNVEV (reference sequence). Trimming cost V 6 bases and J 3 bases; bases outside gene matches: 8. The CDR3 loop spans 15 amino acids. This CDR3 is CASSDYRGRDYGYTF. The CDR3 nucleotides read TGTGCCAGCAGCGATTACAGGGGGCGAGACTATGGCTACACCTTC.

Comment on this clone: The same CDR3 arises from other DNA sequences in this sample as well. The chain joins TRBV18 to TRBJ2-2; 10 positions match TRBD1. The V gene end was trimmed by 3 bases and the J gene end by 3 bases; junction bases not matched to a gene: 1. Per the germline V gene, CDR1 is KGHSH and CDR2 is LQKENI. This CDR3 comprises 15 residues. The CDR3 sequence is CASSPGTGDTGELFF. The DNA of the CDR3 is TGTGCCAGCTCACCGGGGACAGGGGACACCGGGGAGCTGTTTTTT. The variable domain in full, completed from reference TRBV18 and TRBJ2-2, reads NAGVMQNPRHLVRRRGQEARLRCSPMKGHSHVYWYRQLPEEGLKFMVYLQKENIIDESGMPKERFSAEFPKEGPSILRIQQVVRGDSAAYFCASSPGTGDTGELFFGEGSRLTVL.

The rearrangement joins TRBV5-1 to TRBJ2-1; 11 positions match TRBD2. Germline lookup yields CDR1 SGHRS and CDR2 YFSETQ. The CDR3 is 15 residues long. The ends lost 3 bases at V and 4 bases at J; junction bases unmatched: 3. CDR3 loop: CASSSTSGVYNEQFF. CDR3 nucleotides: TGCGCCAGCAGCTCGACTAGCGGGGTGTACAATGAGCAGTTCTTC.

The rearrangement uses TRBV10-3 and TRBJ2-7; D is undetermined. V lost 0 bases and J lost 3, with 12 bases in between. CDR1 is ENHRY and CDR2 is SYGVKD in the germline V gene. The length of the CDR3 is 15 residues. CDR3 loop: CAISESGLGGYEQYF. CDR3 DNA: TGTGCCATCAGTGAGTCGGGATTAGGTGGCTACGAGCAGTACTTC.

A single count supports this clone. This sample includes further DNA sequences coding for the same CDR3. The chain employs TRBV10-3 and TRBJ1-6; no firm D call. V lost 0 bases to trimming and J lost 9 bases, with 6 bases between them. The germline CDR1 and CDR2 sequences are ENHRY and SYGVKD. CDR3 length equals 13 residues. The CDR3 DNA reads TGTGCCATCAGTGAGTCTGAGGTTTCACCCCTCCACTTT. As protein: CAISESEVSPLHF.

The chain uses TRBV19 and TRBJ1-1, with D possibly TRBD1 on 5 matching bases. The germline V gene encodes CDR1 LNHDA and CDR2 SQIVND (reference sequence). The CDR3 totals 14 residues. V was pared by 0 bases and J by 3 bases, with 8 bases between. The CDR3 sequence is CASSIDPGYTEAFF. The CDR3 nucleotides are TGTGCCAGTAGTATAGACCCAGGGTACACTGAAGCTTTCTTT.

This chain joins TRBV7-2 and TRBJ2-2; D remains unclear. The CDR3 consists of 14 residues. The V gene's germline CDR1 is SGHTA and CDR2 FQGNSA. The ends were cut back, 5 bases at V and 1 base at J, with 8 bases in the middle. The CDR3 DNA is TGTGCCAGCAGCCGACTGAGGAACACCGGGGAGCTGTTTTTT. This translates into CASSRLRNTGELFF.

The chain couples TRBV19 to TRBJ2-4; D tentatively reads TRBD1 or TRBD2 (5 bases each). CDR1 and CDR2 (germline): LNHDA, SQIVND (reference sequence). Trimming took off 1 base at V and 6 bases at J, with 10 bases between the two ends. The CDR3 is 14 amino acids. The CDR3 here is CASSIGDALNIQYF. The CDR3 bases are TGTGCCAGTAGTATAGGGGACGCCCTAAACATTCAGTACTTC.

The CDR3 loop reads CASRRLSSYNEQFF. Written as DNA, the CDR3 is TGTGCCAGCAGACGCCTGAGCTCCTACAATGAGCAGTTCTTC. V and J are TRBV6-1 and TRBJ2-1; D not certain. V was shortened by 6 bases and J by 0 bases, with 9 bases between the two germline ends. CDR3 length equals 14 residues. Germline V gene sequence: CDR1 MNHNS, CDR2 SASEGT.

The chain uses TRBV2 and TRBJ2-5, with 7 bases that match TRBD1. The V segment lost 6 bases and the J segment 4 bases; nucleotides outside the gene matches: 8. This CDR3 spans 14 amino acids. Germline V gene data show CDR1 as SNHLY and CDR2 as FYNNEI. The CDR3 protein is CASRRGGIGETQYF. The DNA of the CDR3 is TGTGCCAGCAGAAGAGGGGGCATCGGAGAGACCCAGTACTTC. Full variable domain (missing parts from reference TRBV2 and TRBJ2-5): EPEVTQTPSHQVTQMGQEVILRCVPISNHLYFYWYRQILGQKVEFLVSFYNNEISEKSEIFDDQFSVERPDGSNFTLKIRSTKLEDSAMYFCASRRGGIGETQYFGPGTRLLVL.

The chain uses TRBV7-9 and TRBJ1-1, with a possible D match to TRBD1 (5 bases). The germline gives CDR1 SEHNR, CDR2 FQNEAQ (reference sequence). This CDR3 is 14 amino acids long. Trimming pared 0 bases from V and 8 bases from J, leaving 13 bases between. DNA for the CDR3: TGTGCCAGCAGCTTAGCAACCTTCCGGGACGAAGCTTTCTTT. As protein: CASSLATFRDEAFF.

V usage is TRBV5-1 and J usage is TRBJ2-3, with D perhaps matching TRBD2 (6 bases). V was pared by 2 bases and J by 2 bases, with 12 bases between. The germline V gene has CDR1 SGHRS and CDR2 YFSETQ. The CDR3 consists of 15 residues. The CDR3 bases are TGCGCCAGCAGCTTTTATGCGGGGTACACAGATACGCAGTATTTT. Translating it yields CASSFYAGYTDTQYF.

This clone showed up just once. V usage is TRBV9 and J usage is TRBJ2-1; 8 bases are shared with TRBD2. This CDR3 has 18 residues. Looked up from germline, CDR1 is SGDLS and CDR2 is YYNGEE. J was trimmed by 2 bases and V by 4 bases; bases with no gene match: 14. The CDR3 here is CASSFGLAREWPYNEQFF. The CDR3 DNA reads TGTGCCAGCAGCTTCGGACTAGCCCGCGAATGGCCCTACAATGAGCAGTTCTTC.

The chain employs TRBV6-1 and TRBJ1-2; possible D gene TRBD1, 5 bases. The CDR3 contains 15 residues. Per the germline V gene, CDR1 is MNHNS and CDR2 is SASEGT. V was pared by 3 bases and J by 8 bases, with 19 bases between. CDR3 nucleotides: TGTGCCAGCAGTGATGGGGCAGTCCCTGCTTCCGGCTACACCTTC. Amino acid sequence: CASSDGAVPASGYTF.